This T cell receptor beta chain stems from a study of cytomegalovirus exposure and HLA in healthy donors. Notes on this clone: Its antigen is not known.

This CDR3 is 14 amino acids long. Germline assignment: CDR1 MGHRA and CDR2 YSYEKL. The germline V and J ends were trimmed by 1 base and 1 base, with 4 bases remaining between them. The study, taken as a whole, reports: Common viral pathogens (according to a later analysis) appeared linked to several of the most significant clusters. Cytomegalovirus association was listed for under 200 TCR beta chains. Follow-up analysis found HLA locus-dependent TCR association rates, highest for DRB1 and lowest for HLA-C. Most of the CMV-associated TCR beta chains (in a later analysis) appeared to be HLA-restricted.

The study ran its PCR with 60 Vbeta and 13 Jbeta primers. The protocol was immunoSEQ multiplex PCR, while the TCRdb copy is restricted to in-frame clones and leaves out a portion. This listing includes approximately 190,000 clones. This rearrangement joins TRBV4-1 to TRBJ2-2; D is uncertain. The TCR originated in a man aged 30 to 45 in good health and CMV-seronegative. The sequencing input was PBMCs. The CDR3: CASSQARNTGELFF. Here the CDR3 DNA reads TGCGCCAGCAGCCAAGCCCGGAACACCGGGGAGCTGTTTTTT.